The rows below give T cell receptor beta chains drawn from one sample of a study of CD8+ T cells in alopecia areata. The method was immunoSEQ multiplex PCR; TCRdb's version includes in-frame clones alone and lacks a portion of them. This sample yields 150,000 to 200,000 clones, of which 40% to 65% are seen a single time; about a tenth belongs to the top ten. This specimen consisted of CD8+ T cells sorted from blood, obtained around week 54, from a patient treated with tofacitinib. Every receptor here comes from a human donor with alopecia areata. Each CDR3 is given with its conserved first and last residue. A D gene is named only where the DNA matches it firmly. Size is omitted from some rows. Given values are once, few, many or a class for expanded clones.

D,J,size,length,V,CDR3,DNA
NA,TRBJ1-5,NA,14,TRBV19,CASSIRDNNQPQHF,TGTGCCAGTAGTATTAGGGACAACAATCAGCCCCAGCATTTT
TRBD1,TRBJ2-7,once,15,TRBV5-1,CASSSRQGYSYEQYF,TGCGCCAGCAGCTCAAGACAGGGGTACTCCTACGAGCAGTACTTC
NA,TRBJ2-2,few,14,TRBV6-5,CASSYSGTTGELFF,TGTGCCAGCAGTTACTCAGGGACAACCGGGGAGCTGTTTTTT
TRBD1,TRBJ2-7,NA,14,TRBV6-5,CASSYSDRGYEQYF,TGTGCCAGCAGTTACTCGGACAGGGGGTACGAGCAGTACTTC
TRBD2,TRBJ2-1,NA,15,TRBV15,CATSLERGGRVEQFF,TGTGCCACCAGCCTAGAGCGGGGGGGCCGAGTTGAGCAGTTCTTC
TRBD1,TRBJ2-7,NA,14,TRBV27,CASSFDRGSYEQYF,TGTGCCAGCAGTTTCGACAGGGGCTCCTACGAGCAGTACTTC
NA,TRBJ1-2,few,11,TRBV25-1,CASSSAGDHTF,TGTGCCAGCTCCTCAGCAGGAGATCACACCTTC
NA,TRBJ2-2,NA,16,TRBV7-8,CASSYPGQKNTGELFF,TGTGCCAGCAGCTACCCTGGACAGAAGAACACCGGGGAGCTGTTTTTT
NA,TRBJ2-3,many,15,TRBV4-2,CASSQARDGPDTQYF,TGTGCCAGCAGCCAAGCACGGGACGGCCCAGATACGCAGTATTTT
NA,TRBJ2-2,NA,12,TRBV29-1,CSVRLEAGELFF,TGCAGCGTTCGACTTGAGGCCGGGGAGCTGTTTTTT
NA,TRBJ2-5,NA,14,TRBV18,CASSPISEGETQYF,TGTGCCAGCTCACCAATTTCCGAAGGAGAGACCCAGTACTTC
NA,TRBJ1-1,once,10,TRBV25-1,CASSGPEAFF,TGTGCCAGCAGTGGCCCTGAAGCTTTCTTT
NA,TRBJ2-7,NA,17,TRBV23-1,CASSQPRVRQDYYEQYF,TGCGCCAGCAGTCAACCCCGGGTGCGGCAGGACTACTACGAGCAGTACTTC
TRBD2,TRBJ2-3,few,18,TRBV29-1,CSVAELAGDALSTDTQYF,TGCAGCGTTGCCGAGCTAGCGGGGGACGCGCTGAGCACAGATACGCAGTATTTT
TRBD1,TRBJ2-1,NA,12,TRBV29-1,CSAGQAYNEQFF,TGCAGCGCCGGACAGGCCTACAATGAGCAGTTCTTC
TRBD1,TRBJ1-1,NA,14,TRBV15,CATSIDRVNTEAFF,TGTGCCACCAGCATCGACAGGGTGAACACTGAAGCTTTCTTT
TRBD1,TRBJ1-6,few,16,TRBV4-1,CASSYRRGQGNSPLHF,TGCGCCAGCAGCTACCGACGTGGACAGGGCAATTCACCCCTCCACTTT
NA,TRBJ2-7,NA,15,TRBV5-6,CASSLGDRGGYEQYF,TGTGCCAGCAGCTTGGGCGACAGGGGAGGGTACGAGCAGTACTTC
NA,TRBJ2-1,NA,11,TRBV20-1,CSATGRDFKFF,TGCAGTGCAACCGGCCGGGACTTTAAGTTCTTC
NA,TRBJ2-5,few,14,TRBV27,CASSSRDAEETQYF,TGTGCCAGCAGTTCCCGGGACGCCGAAGAGACCCAGTACTTC
NA,TRBJ2-7,NA,13,TRBV27,CASGGYAYYEQYF,TGTGCCAGCGGAGGATACGCATACTACGAGCAGTACTTC
NA,TRBJ2-7,NA,13,TRBV27,CASSPGLPYEQYF,TGTGCCAGCAGTCCGGGCCTACCCTACGAGCAGTACTTC
NA,TRBJ2-7,NA,12,TRBV11-1,CASSLEGTEQYF,TGTGCCAGCAGCTTAGAGGGGACCGAGCAGTACTTC
NA,TRBJ2-7,NA,13,TRBV5-1,CASSGQPVYEQYF,TGCGCCAGCAGCGGACAGCCAGTCTACGAGCAGTACTTC
NA,TRBJ2-7,few,14,TRBV30,CAWSLGRMWSEQYF,TGTGCCTGGAGTCTCGGAAGAATGTGGTCCGAGCAGTACTTC
NA,TRBJ1-2,few,13,TRBV13,CAVPRPADYGYTF,TGTGCCGTCCCCCGCCCGGCGGACTATGGCTACACCTTC
TRBD2,TRBJ2-5,few,15,TRBV15,CATSRVAGAGETQYF,TGTGCCACCAGCAGAGTAGCGGGGGCGGGGGAGACCCAGTACTTC
TRBD2,TRBJ2-5,NA,15,TRBV5-1,CASSLVAGGPETPYF,TGCGCCAGCAGCTTGGTAGCGGGGGGGCCCGAGACCCCGTACTTC
TRBD1,TRBJ1-1,few,13,TRBV19,CAVSTGIDTEAFF,TGTGCCGTCTCGACAGGGATCGACACTGAAGCTTTCTTT
TRBD2,TRBJ2-7,NA,14,TRBV7-2,CASSYSGAPYEQYF,TGTGCCAGCAGTTATAGCGGGGCCCCCTACGAGCAGTACTTC
NA,TRBJ2-7,NA,13,TRBV30,CAITGRAGYEQYF,TGTGCCATTACCGGCAGGGCGGGGTACGAGCAGTACTTC
NA,TRBJ1-2,few,13,TRBV29-1,CSVEDPGGYGYTF,TGCAGCGTTGAAGACCCCGGGGGATATGGCTACACCTTC
NA,TRBJ1-5,NA,14,TRBV27,CASSWDGANQPQHF,TGTGCCAGCAGTTGGGACGGGGCCAATCAGCCCCAGCATTTT
TRBD2,TRBJ2-2,NA,12,TRBV6-6,CSIAGVGGELFF,TGTAGTATCGCGGGGGTCGGCGGGGAGCTGTTTTTT
NA,TRBJ2-7,NA,16,TRBV5-1,CASSLQARGAFGEQYF,TGCGCCAGCTCCCTACAAGCGAGGGGCGCTTTCGGCGAGCAGTACTTC
TRBD1,TRBJ1-5,NA,14,TRBV27,CASTRQGAGEPQHF,TGTGCCAGCACCCGACAGGGGGCAGGGGAGCCCCAGCATTTT
NA,TRBJ1-4,few,13,TRBV7-9,CASSHGENEKLFF,TGTGCCAGCAGCCACGGAGAAAATGAAAAACTGTTTTTT
NA,TRBJ2-7,few,11,TRBV13,CASSHDKEQYF,TGTGCCAGCAGCCACGACAAGGAGCAGTACTTC